The next 7 T cell receptor beta chains were all read from a single sample in a study of vaccination and CD4 T cells after COVID-19. With the Oncomine TCR Beta short-read assay, DNA from cultured CD4+ T cells was sequenced. One entry per CDR3 protein results from TCRdb running MiXCR on the PCR reads. The sample has about 23,000 distinct CDR3 sequences, about 32% seen once. The antigens for these receptors are not known. Time point reported: late sampling 161 to 241 days after vaccination in a few convalescent patients. Treatment described: approximately 11-day PBMC culture with coronavirus spike peptide pools or control peptides (ViraFEST assay). The sequencing used CD4+ T cells from blood, cultured in vitro, collected about 7 months after SARS-CoV-2 vaccination. The receptors come from a human donor who had recovered from COVID-19.

CDR3 in amino acids: CAISESLGAYNEQFF. The CDR3 nucleotides are TGTGCCATCAGTGAGTCGTTGGGGGCCTACAATGAGCAGTTCTTC. The gene calls are TRBV10-3 and TRBJ2-1; D is possibly TRBD1 or TRBD2 (5 bases each). The germline CDR1 and CDR2 sequences are ENHRY and SYGVKD. The CDR3 contains 15 residues. With 0 bases removed from V and 2 bases from J, the gap between germline ends came to 8 bases.

The rearrangement joins TRBV7-2 to TRBJ2-7; 7 bases fit TRBD1. The CDR3 contains 14 residues. Per the germline V gene, CDR1 is SGHTA and CDR2 is FQGNSA. With 4 bases clipped from V and 5 bases from J, the junction kept 8 bases outside the gene matches. The CDR3 sequence is CASSSRTGGNEQYF. For the CDR3, the DNA is TGTGCCAGCAGCTCCAGGACAGGAGGAAACGAGCAGTACTTC.

The chain couples TRBV7-2 to TRBJ2-5; TRBD2 matches 7 bases. This CDR3 has 15 amino acids. Germline CDR1 reads SGHTA; CDR2 reads FQGNSA. The J segment lost 2 bases and the V segment lost 4 bases, leaving 7 bases of the junction unmatched. CDR3 nucleotides: TGTGCCAGCAGCTGGGGGGGAGCGGTTCAAGAGACCCAGTACTTC. Its protein product is CASSWGGAVQETQYF. Together with reference TRBV7-2 and TRBJ2-5, the CDR3 gives the full variable domain: GAGVSQSPSNKVTEKGKDVELRCDPISGHTALYWYRQSLGQGLEFLIYFQGNSAPDKSGLPSDRFSAERTGGSVSTLTIQRTQQEDSAVYLCASSWGGAVQETQYFGPGTRLLVL.

This clonotype was seen a handful of times. V is TRBV7-9 and J is TRBJ1-6; D is undetermined. The ends were cut back, 5 bases at V and 10 bases at J, with 12 bases in the middle. Germline V CDR1 and CDR2: SEHNR, FQNEAQ (reference sequence). The CDR3 sequence is 13 residues long. This chain's CDR3 is CASSEQLGSPLHF. CDR3 DNA: TGTGCCAGCAGCGAACAACTTGGGTCACCCCTCCACTTT.

The V gene is TRBV21-1, the J gene TRBJ2-1; the table's TRBD2 call for D was not verified on the DNA. TRBV21-1 is termed a pseudogene. This CDR3 spans 16 amino acids. The CDR3 region is CASSSQREGCSNEQFF. The CDR3 DNA reads as TGTGCCAGCAGCTCTCAGCGGGAGGGCTGCTCTAATGAGCAGTTCTTC.

The V and J genes are TRBV28 and TRBJ1-2, with D possibly being TRBD1 (5 bases). In germline, CDR1 is MDHEN, CDR2 SYDVKM. The CDR3 has 14 residues. The ends were cut back, 5 bases at V and 5 bases at J, with 15 bases in the middle. CDR3 protein: CASSQPGRAYGYTF. The CDR3, as DNA: TGTGCCAGCAGTCAACCGGGCAGGGCATATGGCTACACCTTC.

The gene calls are TRBV20-1 and TRBJ2-7, with 7 bases identical to TRBD2. V lost 0 bases, J lost 4 bases, and 6 bases stayed unmatched. This CDR3 has 14 amino acids. CDR1 DFQATT and CDR2 SNEGSKA come from the germline V gene (reference sequence). CDR3 sequence: CSARERAGEYEQYF. For the CDR3, the DNA is TGCAGTGCTAGAGAGAGGGCGGGAGAGTACGAGCAGTACTTC.